The 15 T cell receptor beta chains below were found in one sample sequenced in a study of cytomegalovirus exposure and HLA in healthy donors. Sequencing used immunoSEQ multiplex PCR; TCRdb keeps in-frame clones, though not all of them. The table has roughly 100,000 clones, 88% seen once; the top ten hold 1.5% to 2%. Sequenced material: PBMCs. Source of these receptors: a woman aged 18 to 35 in good health and CMV-seropositive.

The CDR3 spells CASSHSGGPGANVLTF. The CDR3 bases are TGTGCCAGCAGCCATTCCGGGGGGCCTGGGGCCAACGTCCTGACTTTC. The chain joins TRBV4-2 to TRBJ2-6, with a tentative D call TRBD2 (7 bases). This CDR3 has 16 amino acids. V shed 3 bases and J shed 2 bases, with 11 bases lying between them. Germline loops: CDR1 LGHNA, CDR2 YNFKEQ.

A word on this clone: At one of its ends the junction is not consistent with the germline gene, which may arise from a read error. This chain joins TRBV6-1 and TRBJ2-7; TRBD2 might be the D (5 bases). This CDR3 spans 12 amino acids. Germline lookup yields CDR1 MNHNS and CDR2 SASEGT. The CDR3 coding sequence is TGTGCCAGCAGTGAACCCTCGAGGGTTTCCCATTTC. Protein sequence: CASSEPSRVSHF.

The chain employs TRBV28 and TRBJ1-5; D is undetermined. Per the germline V gene, CDR1 is MDHEN and CDR2 is SYDVKM. This CDR3 comprises 13 residues. Between the trimmed V and J ends, which lost 1 base and 5 bases, there was a span of 6 bases. The CDR3 is CASSLSPDQPQHF. Written as DNA, the CDR3 is TGTGCCAGCAGTTTATCCCCGGATCAGCCCCAGCATTTT.

The rearrangement joins TRBV29-1 to TRBJ1-2, with D hard to call. CDR3 size: 14 residues. The V and J ends lost 2 bases and 7 bases respectively, with 17 bases between them. In germline, CDR1 is SQVTM, CDR2 ANQGSEA. In nucleotides, the CDR3 is TGCAGCGTTGAAATGTGGCAGCCTCCGGGTGGCTACACCTTC. Protein sequence: CSVEMWQPPGGYTF.

This sequence joins TRBV2 and TRBJ2-7; 13 positions match TRBD2. The junction had 6 bases not matched to a gene; V was cut back by 6 bases and J by 7 bases. Per germline, CDR1 SNHLY and CDR2 FYNNEI. The CDR3 length is 14 residues. The CDR3 protein is CASSGTSGVGEQYF. For the CDR3, the DNA is TGTGCCAGCAGCGGGACTAGCGGGGTAGGGGAGCAGTACTTC. The variable domain in full, with the rest retrieved from reference TRBV2 and TRBJ2-7, is EPEVTQTPSHQVTQMGQEVILRCVPISNHLYFYWYRQILGQKVEFLVSFYNNEISEKSEIFDDQFSVERPDGSNFTLKIRSTKLEDSAMYFCASSGTSGVGEQYFGPGTRLTVT.

J is TRBJ2-2 and V is TRBV6-5; D perhaps matches TRBD2 (6 bases). V was pared by 2 bases and J by 8 bases, with 18 bases between. Germline CDR1 MNHEY, CDR2 SVGAGI. CDR3 length: 16 residues. The CDR3: CASSYGFQEGSGELFF. CDR3 sequence (DNA): TGTGCCAGCAGTTACGGCTTCCAGGAGGGGTCGGGGGAGCTGTTTTTT.

The gene calls are TRBV28 and TRBJ1-1; D might be TRBD1 (6 bases). V shed 3 bases and J shed 7 bases, with 15 bases lying between them. Germline CDR1 MDHEN, CDR2 SYDVKM. The CDR3 consists of 14 residues. CDR3 coding DNA: TGTGCCAGCAGTTTCCCCGACAGGCAAGGTGAAGCTTTCTTT. Protein product: CASSFPDRQGEAFF.

J is TRBJ2-1 and V is TRBV10-3; tentative D call: TRBD1 (6 bases). V lost 3 bases and J 5 bases, leaving 8 bases between the germline ends. The CDR3 length is 13 residues. Germline V gene lookup returns CDR1 ENHRY and CDR2 SYGVKD. The CDR3 region is CAISDAGDNEQFF. Here the CDR3 DNA reads TGTGCCATCAGTGATGCAGGGGACAATGAGCAGTTCTTC.

V and J are TRBV15 and TRBJ1-1; D is unresolved. In germline, CDR1 is LNHNV, CDR2 YYDKDF (reference sequence). V was trimmed by 0 bases and J by 4 bases, leaving 12 bases between them. This CDR3 region has 15 residues. Here the CDR3 DNA reads TGTGCCACCAGCAGAGATCAAGTAGGGAGCACTGAAGCTTTCTTT. Amino acids: CATSRDQVGSTEAFF. Full variable domain (remainder filled in from reference TRBV15 and TRBJ1-1): DAMVIQNPRYQVTQFGKPVTLSCSQTLNHNVMYWYQQKSSQAPKLLFHYYDKDFNNEADTPDNFQSRRPNTSFCFLDIRSPGLGDTAMYLCATSRDQVGSTEAFFGQGTRLTVV.

J is TRBJ1-2 and V is TRBV27; D is unresolved. Germline V gene data show CDR1 as MNHEY and CDR2 as SMNVEV (reference sequence). The CDR3 length is 14 residues. The ends were cut back, 3 bases at V and 8 bases at J, with 16 bases in the middle. The CDR3: CASSFVQDRVGYTF. CDR3 DNA sequence: TGTGCCAGCAGTTTCGTCCAGGATCGCGTGGGCTACACCTTC.

V gene TRBV19 combines with J gene TRBJ2-1, with 12 nucleotides matching TRBD2. Germline lookup yields CDR1 LNHDA and CDR2 SQIVND (reference sequence). The CDR3 totals 16 residues. V was pared by 6 bases and J by 0 bases, with 3 bases of the junction left unmatched. The CDR3 bases are TGTGCCAGTAGGACTAGCGGGGGCACCTCCTACAATGAGCAGTTCTTC. It codes for CASRTSGGTSYNEQFF. The entire variable domain, with the rest obtained from reference TRBV19 and TRBJ2-1, is as follows: DGGITQSPKYLFRKEGQNVTLSCEQNLNHDAMYWYRQDPGQGLRLIYYSQIVNDFQKGDIAEGYSVSREKKESFPLTVTSAQKNPTAFYLCASRTSGGTSYNEQFFGPGTRLTVL.

V and J are TRBV4-1 and TRBJ2-3, with 7 nucleotides matching TRBD2. This CDR3 contains 17 residues. V lost 2 bases and J lost 3; bases outside the gene matches: 11. Per germline, CDR1 MGHRA and CDR2 YSYEKL. The CDR3 sequence: CASSQSDPPSGTDTQYF. As DNA, the CDR3 is TGCGCCAGCAGCCAAAGTGATCCGCCTAGCGGTACAGATACGCAGTATTTT.

J is TRBJ1-6 and V is TRBV19, with a possible D match to TRBD1 (5 bases). The CDR3 totals 19 residues. In germline, CDR1 is LNHDA, CDR2 SQIVND (reference sequence). V lost 4 bases, J lost 0 bases, and 19 bases lay in between. CDR3 amino acids: CASSNTDSRLGSYNSPLHF. CDR3 nucleotides: TGTGCCAGTAGTAATACCGACAGCCGTCTGGGCTCCTATAATTCACCCCTCCACTTT.

The chain joins TRBV18 to TRBJ1-1, with D tentatively TRBD1 (5 bases). CDR1 is KGHSH and CDR2 is LQKENI in the germline V gene. The CDR3 is 15 amino acids. V shed 0 bases and J shed 6 bases, with 14 bases lying between them. CDR3 DNA sequence: TGTGCCAGCTCACCACCTTTGACAGCGAGCTCTGAAGCTTTCTTT. Amino acid sequence: CASSPPLTASSEAFF.

This clone was seen once. The chain employs TRBV19 and TRBJ1-5; 8 bases are shared with TRBD1. J gave up 2 bases and V 1 base, and 4 bases lay outside the gene matches. CDR3 length: 16 residues. Germline CDR1 LNHDA, CDR2 SQIVND (reference sequence). The CDR3 sequence: CASSIVPGQGNQPQHF. The CDR3 bases are TGTGCCAGTAGTATAGTACCGGGACAGGGCAATCAGCCCCAGCATTTT. The complete variable domain, with remaining parts taken from reference TRBV19 and TRBJ1-5, reads DGGITQSPKYLFRKEGQNVTLSCEQNLNHDAMYWYRQDPGQGLRLIYYSQIVNDFQKGDIAEGYSVSREKKESFPLTVTSAQKNPTAFYLCASSIVPGQGNQPQHFGDGTRLSIL.